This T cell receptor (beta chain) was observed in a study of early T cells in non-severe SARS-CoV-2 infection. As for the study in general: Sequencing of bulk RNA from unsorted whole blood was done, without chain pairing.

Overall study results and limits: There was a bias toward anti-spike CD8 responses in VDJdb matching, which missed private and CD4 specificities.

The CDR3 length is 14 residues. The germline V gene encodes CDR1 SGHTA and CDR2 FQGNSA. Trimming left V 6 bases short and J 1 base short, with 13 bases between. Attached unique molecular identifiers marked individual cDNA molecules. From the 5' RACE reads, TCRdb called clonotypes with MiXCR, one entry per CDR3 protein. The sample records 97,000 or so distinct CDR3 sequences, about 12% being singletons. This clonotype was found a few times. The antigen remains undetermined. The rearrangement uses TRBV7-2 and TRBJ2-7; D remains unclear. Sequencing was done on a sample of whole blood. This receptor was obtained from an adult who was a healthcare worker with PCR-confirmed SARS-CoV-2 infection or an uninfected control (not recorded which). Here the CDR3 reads CASSQTYQSYEQYF. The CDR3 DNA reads TGTGCCAGCAGTCAGACCTACCAATCCTACGAGCAGTACTTC. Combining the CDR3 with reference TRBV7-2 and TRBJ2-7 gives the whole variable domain GAGVSQSPSNKVTEKGKDVELRCDPISGHTALYWYRQSLGQGLEFLIYFQGNSAPDKSGLPSDRFSAERTGGSVSTLTIQRTQQEDSAVYLCASSQTYQSYEQYFGPGTRLTVT.